These 17 T cell receptor beta chains were all obtained from the same sample, sequenced in a study of T cells after posttransplantation cyclophosphamide. TCRdb's copy holds only in-frame clones and misses some; the assay was immunoSEQ multiplex PCR. The sample was found to contain more than 1,500 clones, and every one recurs. A marrow graft followed busulfan-fludarabine conditioning, with cyclophosphamide on days +3 and +4. Here the sequenced sample was PBMCs, taken approximately 390 days after allogeneic stem cell transplant with posttransplant cyclophosphamide. The origin of the receptors is a male patient between 60 and 69 years old who received an allogeneic stem cell transplant from an unrelated donor, was CMV-positive, and had acute and chronic GVHD. Certain T cells may be donor cells from the graft.

In this sample, this clone turned up a few times. The chain combines TRBV11-3 with TRBJ2-3; a possible D gene is TRBD2 (6 bases). The V and J ends lost 4 bases and 0 bases respectively, with 14 bases between them. CDR1 SGHNT and CDR2 YENEEA come from the germline V gene. There are 16 residues in the CDR3. DNA for the CDR3: TGTGCCAGCAGCTCGGGGACTTGGGGAAGCACAGATACGCAGTATTTT. Translation gives CASSSGTWGSTDTQYF.

This clone was observed a few times. V gene TRBV5-6 combines with J gene TRBJ1-2; 8 nucleotides line up with TRBD1. CDR1 and CDR2 from the germline V gene are SGHDT and YYEEEE. This CDR3 has 13 residues. Germline trimming cut 2 bases from V and 6 bases from J; bases unmatched to any gene: 3. CDR3 in amino acids: CASSFGRGHGYTF. The CDR3 coding sequence is TGTGCCAGCAGCTTTGGCAGGGGGCATGGCTACACCTTC. Full variable domain (remainder filled in from reference TRBV5-6 and TRBJ1-2): DAGVTQSPTHLIKTRGQQVTLRCSPKSGHDTVSWYQQALGQGPQFIFQYYEEEERQRGNFPDRFSGHQFPNYSSELNVNALLLGDSALYLCASSFGRGHGYTFGSGTRLTVV.

By share, this clone counts as medium-sized. This chain's CDR3 is CASSNGRDASYEQYF. CDR3 nucleotides: TGTGCCAGTAGTAATGGCAGGGATGCTTCCTACGAGCAGTACTTC. This chain links TRBV19 with TRBJ2-7; the D gene is possibly TRBD1 (5 bases). The CDR3 sequence is 15 residues long. V shed 4 bases and J shed 1 base, with 14 bases lying between them. CDR1 and CDR2 from the germline V gene are LNHDA and SQIVND (reference sequence). Full variable domain (remainder filled in from reference TRBV19 and TRBJ2-7): DGGITQSPKYLFRKEGQNVTLSCEQNLNHDAMYWYRQDPGQGLRLIYYSQIVNDFQKGDIAEGYSVSREKKESFPLTVTSAQKNPTAFYLCASSNGRDASYEQYFGPGTRLTVT.

By its share, this clone is large. The rearrangement links TRBV19 to TRBJ1-1, with a tentative D call TRBD1 (5 bases). CDR1 is LNHDA, CDR2 SQIVND, per germline (reference sequence). This CDR3 comprises 14 residues. V was pared by 9 bases and J by 1 base, with 15 bases between. The CDR3: CASSWGLTNTEAFF. The CDR3 DNA follows: TGTGCCAGCAGTTGGGGACTTACGAACACTGAAGCTTTCTTT.

By share, this clone counts as medium-sized. The chain joins TRBV4-2 to TRBJ1-1; 7 positions match TRBD1. Germline V lookup: CDR1 LGHNA, CDR2 YNFKEQ. The CDR3 is 14 residues long. J gave up 4 bases and V 5 bases, and 7 bases lay outside the gene matches. CDR3 sequence reads: CASSYNRGGTEAFF. Written as DNA, the CDR3 is TGTGCCAGCAGCTACAACAGGGGCGGCACTGAAGCTTTCTTT.

In its sample, this clone ranks as medium-sized. The rearrangement joins TRBV18 to TRBJ1-1; 8 bases fit TRBD1. This CDR3 is 14 amino acids long. With V trimmed by 2 bases and J by 7 bases, 6 bases remained unmatched. The germline V gene has CDR1 KGHSH and CDR2 LQKENI. The CDR3 region is CASSPGQGEVEAFF. CDR3 nucleotides: TGTGCCAGCTCACCAGGACAGGGTGAAGTTGAAGCTTTCTTT.

By proportion, this clone is medium-sized. J is TRBJ2-1 and V is TRBV2; 9 bases agree with TRBD2. V lost 8 bases to trimming and J lost 4 bases; unmatched junction nucleotides: 15. The CDR3 is 17 residues long. In germline, CDR1 is SNHLY, CDR2 FYNNEI. The CDR3 nucleotides read TGTGCCAGCTCCGGAAGACTAGCGGAGTACCATTACAATGAGCAGTTCTTC. Protein sequence: CASSGRLAEYHYNEQFF.

This chain joins TRBV6-5 and TRBJ1-6; possibly TRBD1 for D (6 bases). The CDR3 runs to 14 residues. Trimming pared 7 bases from V and 7 bases from J, leaving 14 bases between. Germline values: CDR1 MNHEY, CDR2 SVGAGI. The CDR3 is CASTLGQGNSPLHF. As DNA, the CDR3 is TGTGCCAGCACCCTGGGTCAGGGGAATTCACCCCTCCACTTT.

This clone is judged medium-sized. This chain joins TRBV7-2 and TRBJ2-2; 8 nucleotides match TRBD1. V shed 5 bases, J shed 5 bases, and the junction held 7 bases outside the gene matches. The CDR3 runs to 15 residues. The germline CDR1 and CDR2 sequences are SGHTA and FQGNSA. Here the CDR3 reads CASSTLRQGTGELFF. CDR3 bases: TGTGCCAGCAGCACCCTTCGACAGGGGACCGGGGAGCTGTTTTTT.

This clone appeared a few times. CDR3 protein: CASSLPLLAGGTDTQYF. The CDR3 DNA is TGTGCCAGCAGCTTGCCTTTACTAGCGGGAGGTACGGATACGCAGTATTTT. This chain links TRBV7-9 with TRBJ2-3; TRBD2 aligns across 12 bases. In germline, CDR1 is SEHNR, CDR2 FQNEAQ (reference sequence). This CDR3 has 17 amino acids. V trimming: 3 bases; J trimming: 6 bases; junction bases outside the gene matches: 10.

By share of the sample, this clone is medium-sized. The rearrangement links TRBV5-8 to TRBJ2-2; 9 bases agree with TRBD2. V shed 3 bases, J shed 1 base, and the junction held 7 bases outside the gene matches. The CDR3 sequence is 17 residues long. Germline V gene lookup returns CDR1 SGHTS and CDR2 YDEGEE. This CDR3 is CASSSKLTSGNTGELFF. As DNA, the CDR3 is TGTGCCAGCAGCTCAAAGCTGACTAGCGGGAACACCGGGGAGCTGTTTTTT.

CDR3: CAWSVRGGYGYTF. The CDR3 coding sequence is TGTGCCTGGAGTGTACGGGGGGGATATGGCTACACCTTC. The chain combines TRBV30 with TRBJ1-2; TRBD1 is a possible D gene (5 bases). CDR3 length: 13 residues. CDR1 is GTSNPN, CDR2 SVGIG, per germline (reference sequence). V lost 0 bases and J 5 bases, leaving 10 bases between the germline ends.

By share, this clone ranks as medium-sized. The rearrangement uses TRBV11-3 and TRBJ2-3; 9 positions agree with TRBD2. This CDR3 is built from 17 residues. Trimming cost V 0 bases and J 5 bases; bases outside gene matches: 9. Germline V lookup: CDR1 SGHNT, CDR2 YENEEA. This chain's CDR3 is CASSLDPTREGRDTQYF. The CDR3 nucleotides are TGTGCCAGCAGCTTAGATCCTACGCGGGAGGGCCGAGATACGCAGTATTTT. Based on the CDR3 plus reference TRBV11-3 and TRBJ2-3, the full variable domain is EAGVVQSPRYKIIEKKQPVAFWCNPISGHNTLYWYLQNLGQGPELLIRYENEEAVDDSQLPKDRFSAERLKGVDSTLKIQPAELGDSAVYLCASSLDPTREGRDTQYFGPGTRLTVL.

This clone is judged medium-sized. The rearrangement joins TRBV30 to TRBJ1-4; D is perhaps TRBD1 (5 bases). CDR1 and CDR2 from the germline V gene are GTSNPN and SVGIG (reference sequence). The CDR3 sequence is 13 residues long. The V end lost 4 bases, the J end lost 8 bases, and 14 bases lay between the germline ends. Written as DNA, the CDR3 is TGTGCCTGGAATCGGGGGATTGAGGAAAAACTGTTTTTT. Translated: CAWNRGIEEKLFF.

By sample fraction, this clone is medium-sized (0.01 to 0.1%). Here the CDR3 reads CASSSGTGAYGYTF. DNA of the CDR3: TGTGCCAGCAGCTCAGGGACAGGTGCCTATGGCTACACCTTC. The rearrangement joins TRBV7-6 to TRBJ1-2; 8 positions match TRBD1. Germline V CDR1 and CDR2: SGHVS, FNYEAQ. There are 14 residues in the CDR3. The V gene end was trimmed by 4 bases and the J gene end by 4 bases; junction bases not matched to a gene: 5.

The CDR3 DNA sequence: TGTGCCAGCAGCTTAGGGGGGCGCGGCACCGGGGAGCTGTTTTTT. As protein: CASSLGGRGTGELFF. The chain is built from TRBV7-8 and TRBJ2-2, with D perhaps TRBD1 (6 bases). Per germline, CDR1 SGHVS and CDR2 FQNEAQ. This CDR3 region has 15 residues. The germline V and J ends were trimmed by 1 base and 4 bases, with 10 bases remaining between them.

By sample share, this clone is medium-sized. J is TRBJ2-7 and V is TRBV27; the D gene is possibly TRBD2 (6 bases). Germline V gene sequence: CDR1 MNHEY, CDR2 SMNVEV (reference sequence). This CDR3 comprises 16 residues. Trimming left V 5 bases short and J 2 bases short, with 19 bases between. The CDR3 sequence is CASSTTGREWTYEQYF. The CDR3 DNA reads as TGTGCCAGCAGTACTACGGGTCGGGAGTGGACCTACGAGCAGTACTTC.